These 20 T cell receptor beta chains were sequenced from one sample in a study of blood T cell repertoires in COVID-19. TCRdb's copy holds only in-frame clones and misses some; the assay was immunoSEQ multiplex PCR. The sample shows fewer than 500,000 clones, approximately 86% of them seen only once. Sample: PBMCs or T cells enriched from blood (not recorded which). These receptors all stem from a woman aged 18-35 years who had recovered from COVID-19.

This clone came up a few times. The chain has TRBV7-8 and TRBJ1-3, with unresolved D. V was pared by 5 bases and J by 0 bases, with 11 bases between. Germline-derived CDR1 and CDR2 are SGHVS and FQNEAQ. The CDR3 runs 15 residues. CDR3 nucleotide sequence: TGTGCCAGCAGCCCACAGCTATTCTCTGGAAACACCATATATTTT. The encoded protein is CASSPQLFSGNTIYF. Drawing the rest from reference TRBV7-8 and TRBJ1-3, the complete variable domain is GAGVSQSPRYKVAKRGQDVALRCDPISGHVSLFWYQQALGQGPEFLTYFQNEAQLDKSGLPSDRFFAERPEGSVSTLKIQRTQQEDSAVYLCASSPQLFSGNTIYFGEGSWLTVV.

The rearrangement uses TRBV11-2 and TRBJ1-6; 7 nucleotides align to TRBD1. From germline, CDR1 is SGHAT and CDR2 FQNNGV. Losses at the gene ends were 0 bases for V and 6 bases for J; bases not matched to a gene: 8. The CDR3 has 17 residues. This chain's CDR3 is CASSLDRVTGANSPLHF. The DNA of the CDR3 is TGTGCCAGCAGCTTAGATAGGGTTACAGGGGCTAATTCACCCCTCCACTTT.

The chain employs TRBV27 and TRBJ1-6, with D tentatively TRBD1 (6 bases). This CDR3 contains 15 residues. Germline CDR1 reads MNHEY; CDR2 reads SMNVEV (reference sequence). V dropped 2 bases and J dropped 9 bases, with 14 bases sitting between them. Here the CDR3 reads CASSLLLGAGSPLHF. In DNA, the CDR3 is TGTGCCAGCAGTTTACTTCTGGGGGCCGGTTCACCCCTCCACTTT.

This chain uses TRBV15 with TRBJ1-2; TRBD1 is a possible D gene (5 bases). The V and J ends lost 0 bases and 8 bases respectively, with 13 bases between them. This CDR3 contains 14 residues. Germline-derived CDR1 and CDR2 are LNHNV and YYDKDF (reference sequence). CDR3 amino acids: CATSRDRRGGGYTF. The CDR3 nucleotides read TGTGCCACCAGCAGAGATCGAAGGGGTGGCGGCTACACCTTC.

This clone was seen only once. The chain joins TRBV5-1 to TRBJ1-2; 10 bases line up with TRBD1. CDR3 size: 17 residues. Germline V gene sequence: CDR1 SGHRS, CDR2 YFSETQ. J lost 4 bases, V lost 1 base, and 10 bases had no gene match. Here the CDR3 reads CASSLWDRGLTGYGYTF. The CDR3 nucleotides read TGCGCCAGCAGCTTGTGGGACAGGGGTTTAACGGGCTATGGCTACACCTTC.

The rearrangement uses TRBV4-1 and TRBJ1-2; 7 nucleotides match TRBD1. Germline V gives CDR1 MGHRA, CDR2 YSYEKL. V gave up 5 bases and J gave up 6 bases; unmatched junction bases: 9. The CDR3 has 14 residues. This CDR3 is CASSETTGNNGYTF. In DNA form, the CDR3 reads TGCGCCAGCAGCGAAACGACAGGGAACAATGGCTACACCTTC.

V usage is TRBV5-1 and J usage is TRBJ1-1; D is possibly TRBD1 (5 bases). Between the trimmed V and J ends, which lost 4 bases and 3 bases, there was a span of 16 bases. CDR3 length: 15 amino acids. The germline gives CDR1 SGHRS, CDR2 YFSETQ. The CDR3 nucleotides read TGCGCCAGCAGCCCGTCCGGGGGTTTTGACACTGAAGCTTTCTTT. Amino acid sequence: CASSPSGGFDTEAFF.

The chain uses TRBV11-2 and TRBJ2-3; 9 bases are a match to TRBD2. Germline CDR1 SGHAT, CDR2 FQNNGV. After removal of 0 bases from V and 8 bases from J, the junction contained 12 bases not matched to a gene. The CDR3 is made up of 17 amino acids. CDR3: CASSLEPSWREGGTQYF. The CDR3 region has the DNA TGTGCCAGCAGCTTAGAACCTAGTTGGCGGGAGGGGGGTACGCAGTATTTT.

The genes are TRBV11-2 and TRBJ1-2, with D hard to call. The ends were cut back, 5 bases at V and 8 bases at J, with 12 bases in the middle. The length of the CDR3 is 12 residues. Germline loops: CDR1 SGHAT, CDR2 FQNNGV. The CDR3 loop is CASSVRGNGYTF. The CDR3 DNA follows: TGTGCCAGCAGCGTTAGAGGAAACGGCTACACCTTC.

The CDR3 region has the DNA TGTGCCAGCAGCAAATTGGGAGGCGAACCTGAAGCTTTCTTT. This translates into CASSKLGGEPEAFF. The rearrangement uses TRBV21-1 and TRBJ1-1. TRBV21-1 is given as a pseudogene. The CDR3 sequence is 14 residues long.

The chain recombines TRBV6-5 with TRBJ1-6; a possible D gene is TRBD1 (5 bases). Germline V lookup: CDR1 MNHEY, CDR2 SVGAGI. This CDR3 is built from 15 residues. V shed 1 base and J shed 10 bases, with 14 bases lying between them. CDR3 sequence: CASSYWGVLSSPLHF. Written as DNA, the CDR3 is TGTGCCAGCAGTTACTGGGGGGTACTTTCCTCACCCCTCCACTTT.

V usage is TRBV28 and J usage is TRBJ2-1; a possible D gene is TRBD2 (5 bases). The CDR3 runs to 13 residues. Germline loops: CDR1 MDHEN, CDR2 SYDVKM. The V end lost 10 bases, the J end lost 4 bases, and 14 bases lay between the germline ends. CDR3 sequence: CATGLRQYNEQFF. The DNA for the CDR3 is TGTGCCACGGGGTTACGCCAATACAATGAGCAGTTCTTC.

The J gene is TRBJ1-6, the V gene TRBV2; 7 bases are a match to TRBD1. V was pared by 6 bases and J by 12 bases, with 8 bases of the junction left unmatched. This CDR3 has 13 residues. Germline values: CDR1 SNHLY, CDR2 FYNNEI. The CDR3 region has the DNA TGTGCCAGCAGGGTTGGACAGGTAGGACCCCTCCACTTT. It encodes CASRVGQVGPLHF.

This chain joins TRBV12-3 or TRBV12-4 and TRBJ1-2; 8 bases line up with TRBD1. The CDR3 consists of 13 residues. Losses at the gene ends were 3 bases for V and 10 bases for J; bases not matched to a gene: 7. This chain's CDR3 is CASSFGTGSHYTF. Written as DNA, the CDR3 is TGTGCCAGCAGTTTTGGGACAGGATCCCACTACACCTTC.

The chain carries TRBV10-2 and TRBJ1-5; unclear D gene. The CDR3 has 14 amino acids. Trimming took 7 bases from V and 4 from J, leaving 14 bases between them. Germline CDR1 reads WSHSY; CDR2 reads SAAADI. CDR3 protein: CASKTPGLNQPQHF. For the CDR3, the DNA is TGCGCCAGCAAAACACCGGGTCTTAATCAGCCCCAGCATTTT.

The chain recombines TRBV5-1 with TRBJ2-1; TRBD2 matches at 7 bases. The CDR3 loop spans 17 amino acids. The germline gives CDR1 SGHRS, CDR2 YFSETQ. Trimming cost V 0 bases and J 4 bases; bases outside gene matches: 10. The CDR3 nucleotides read TGCGCCAGCAGCTTGGAGGGAGGGCCGGGCGTATACAATGAGCAGTTCTTC. It specifies CASSLEGGPGVYNEQFF.

In this sample, this clone turned up a few times. The genes are TRBV5-1 and TRBJ2-2; weak D call: TRBD1 (5 bases). The V and J ends lost 1 base and 3 bases respectively, with 10 bases between them. Germline V CDR1 and CDR2: SGHRS, YFSETQ. The CDR3 covers 15 residues. The CDR3 loop is CASSLNTGHTGELFF. Written as DNA, the CDR3 is TGCGCCAGCAGCTTGAATACAGGACACACCGGGGAGCTGTTTTTT.

This chain joins TRBV19 and TRBJ1-3, with 7 bases that match TRBD1. This CDR3 has 14 residues. Germline-derived CDR1 and CDR2 are LNHDA and SQIVND (reference sequence). After removal of 5 bases from V and 2 bases from J, the junction contained 3 bases not matched to a gene. The CDR3 DNA is TGTGCCAGTAGTTCCCAGGGGGCTGGAAACACCATATATTTT. It encodes CASSSQGAGNTIYF.

The V call is TRBV7-9, the J call TRBJ1-1; D might be TRBD1 (6 bases). The CDR3 sequence is 16 residues long. Germline loops: CDR1 SEHNR, CDR2 FQNEAQ (reference sequence). Deletions cut 4 bases from V and 5 bases from J, with 20 bases between. DNA for the CDR3: TGTGCCAGCAGCTCCTCGGGGGCTTGGGGGGGGACTGAAGCTTTCTTT. Its protein product is CASSSSGAWGGTEAFF. Looking up the rest from reference TRBV7-9 and TRBJ1-1 gives the full variable domain: DTGVSQNPRHKITKRGQNVTFRCDPISEHNRLYWYRQTLGQGPEFLTYFQNEAQLEKSRLLSDRFSAERPKGSFSTLEIQRTEQGDSAMYLCASSSSGAWGGTEAFFGQGTRLTVV.

The chain links TRBV5-8 to TRBJ2-1, with 11 bases lining up with TRBD2. V shed 4 bases and J 0 bases; nucleotides not matched to a gene: 12. The CDR3 length is 19 residues. CDR1 is SGHTS and CDR2 is YDEGEE in the germline V gene. The CDR3 coding sequence is TGTGCCAGCAGCAAACAGGACACTAGCGGGGGCTTCTCCTACAATGAGCAGTTCTTC. This gives the protein CASSKQDTSGGFSYNEQFF.